A selection of T cell receptor beta chains follows, all from one sample in a study of T cells expressing NK-cell markers. TCRdb re-called the 5' RACE reads; one entry per CDR3 protein, DNA not given. The sample yields about 260,000 distinct CDR3 sequences, of which the top ten take up around 4.2%. The material sequenced was blood T cells: a sorted CD56 or NKG2C T cell subset, CD4+ or CD8+ T cells, or bulk PBMC T cells (not recorded which). The receptors come from a woman between 18 and 69 years old in good health. CDR3s include the opening cysteine and the closing phenylalanine or tryptophan. Each record gives: V gene, J gene, CDR3 protein.

TRBV20-1,TRBJ2-2,CSAREPNTGELFF
TRBV5-6,TRBJ2-3,CASSFISDTQYF
TRBV6-2/TRBV6-3,TRBJ2-5,CASSYPKPGDRETQYF
TRBV3-1,TRBJ1-3,CASSLRTGDTIYF
TRBV5-1,TRBJ2-1,CASSLEASGKYNEQFF
TRBV7-8,TRBJ2-5,CASSLVAGVQETQYF
TRBV25-1,TRBJ1-1,CASSATGVTEAFF
TRBV3-1,TRBJ1-6,CASSSGTGSSYNSPLHF
TRBV28,TRBJ2-7,CASSPIGSRSYEQYF
TRBV5-1,TRBJ2-1,CASSLTSSYNEQFF
TRBV7-2,TRBJ2-1,CASSFGLASGEQFF
TRBV12-3/TRBV12-4,TRBJ2-5,CASSLARKTQYF
TRBV6-2/TRBV6-3,TRBJ1-2,CASIDPTREKNGYTF
TRBV27,TRBJ2-1,CATTALLAGATDFYNEQFF
TRBV5-1,TRBJ1-1,CASSLGVSTEAFF
TRBV6-2/TRBV6-3,TRBJ1-1,CASSQKQGEAFF
TRBV4-1,TRBJ2-5,CASSQIVVETQYF
TRBV4-2,TRBJ1-2,CASSPGDRGPEGYTF
TRBV3-1,TRBJ2-2,CASSPGAGAGELFF
TRBV24-1,TRBJ2-3,CATSDPTSVSTDTQYF
TRBV12-3/TRBV12-4,TRBJ2-7,CASRGSVQYEQYF
TRBV12-3/TRBV12-4,TRBJ1-5,CASSHLRQPQHF
TRBV18,TRBJ1-6,CASSQSQNSPLHF
TRBV7-9,TRBJ1-2,CASGYVGATTGYTF
TRBV24-1,TRBJ2-2,CATSDSGTGDTGELFF
TRBV4-2,TRBJ2-7,CASSPGVSGTSYEQYF
TRBV12-3/TRBV12-4,TRBJ1-4,CATLGNSPNEKLFF
TRBV3-1,TRBJ2-1,CASSPGLAGASEQFF
TRBV5-5,TRBJ2-5,CASSLGHGTLQETQYF
TRBV6-1,TRBJ2-2,CASSYEGFPAGGELFF
TRBV12-3/TRBV12-4,TRBJ2-2,CASSLKANTGELFF
TRBV20-1,TRBJ2-7,CSAHPGTDYEQYF
TRBV4-3,TRBJ2-1,CASSQELATSGNNEQFF
TRBV29-1,TRBJ2-7,CSVGRNSYEQYF
TRBV7-2,TRBJ2-3,CASSLGRGGRAGSDTQYF
TRBV7-2,TRBJ1-1,CASSLLPTEAFF
TRBV19,TRBJ2-2,CASTKREGLTGELFF